The T cell receptor (beta chain) described here comes from a study of regulatory T cells in long-lasting Graves disease. This clonotype was counted many times. The time point here: newly diagnosed GD, antithyroid drugs for less than 3 months. PBMC RNA served as the TCR library source. The CDR3 runs 16 residues. Germline CDR1 SEHNR, CDR2 FQNEAQ (reference sequence). With 2 bases removed from V and 4 bases from J, the gap between germline ends came to 17 bases. Assembly of TCR beta libraries relied on iRepertoire HTBI primers together with Arm-PCR of CDR3 regions. TCRdb ran MiXCR on the multiplex PCR reads and lists one entry per CDR3 protein. The sample includes 510,000 or so distinct CDR3 sequences, about 11% seen only once; the top ten take almost 9%. Separately, the same data were catalogued under a study of T cells in Graves' hyperthyroidism and ophthalmopathy.

The sequenced sample was peripheral blood mononuclear cells (PBMCs), obtained at new diagnosis, from a patient treated with antithyroid drugs. The TCR sequence derives from a woman between 25 and 40 years old with Graves disease. The chain employs TRBV7-9 and TRBJ1-1; no clear D. The CDR3 loop is CASSLPPGGGSTEAFF. CDR3 coding DNA: TGTGCCAGCAGCTTACCTCCAGGAGGAGGGAGCACTGAAGCTTTCTTT.